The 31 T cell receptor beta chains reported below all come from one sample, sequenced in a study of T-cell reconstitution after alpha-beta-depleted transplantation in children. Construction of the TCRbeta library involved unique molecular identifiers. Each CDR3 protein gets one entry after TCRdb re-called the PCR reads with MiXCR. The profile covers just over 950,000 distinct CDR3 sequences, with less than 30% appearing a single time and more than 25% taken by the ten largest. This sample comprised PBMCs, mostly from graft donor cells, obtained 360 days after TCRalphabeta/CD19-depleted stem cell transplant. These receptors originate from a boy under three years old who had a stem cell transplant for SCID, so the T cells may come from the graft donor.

DNA of the CDR3: TGTGCCAGCAGTGAAGAGGGGCTGGACAGGGGGCTGTACGAGCAGTACTTC. This codes for CASSEEGLDRGLYEQYF. V and J are TRBV6-1 and TRBJ2-7; TRBD1 matches 11 bases. Trimming at V came to 1 base and at J to 4 bases, leaving 9 bases not matched to a gene. The CDR3 has 17 amino acids. Germline V gene lookup returns CDR1 MNHNS and CDR2 SASEGT.

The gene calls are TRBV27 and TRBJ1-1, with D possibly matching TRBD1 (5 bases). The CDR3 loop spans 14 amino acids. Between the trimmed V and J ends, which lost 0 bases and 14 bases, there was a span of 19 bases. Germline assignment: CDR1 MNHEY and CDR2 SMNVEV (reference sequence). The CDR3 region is CASSLSGAGHPQFF. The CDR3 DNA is TGTGCCAGCAGTTTATCGGGAGCAGGACACCCCCAGTTCTTT.

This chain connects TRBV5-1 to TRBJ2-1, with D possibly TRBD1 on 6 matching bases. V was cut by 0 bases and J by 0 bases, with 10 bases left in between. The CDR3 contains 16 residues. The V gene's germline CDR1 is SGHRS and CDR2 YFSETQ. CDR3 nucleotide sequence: TGCGCCAGCAGCTTGGACGGACAGTTCTCCTACAATGAGCAGTTCTTC. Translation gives CASSLDGQFSYNEQFF.

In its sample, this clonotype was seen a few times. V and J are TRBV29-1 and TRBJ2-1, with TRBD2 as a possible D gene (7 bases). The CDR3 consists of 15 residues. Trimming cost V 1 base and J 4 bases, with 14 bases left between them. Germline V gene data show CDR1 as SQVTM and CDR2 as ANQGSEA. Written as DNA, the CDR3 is TGCAGCGTTGAAGGGTGGGGGGGCTCTTACAATGAGCAGTTCTTC. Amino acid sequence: CSVEGWGGSYNEQFF.

CDR3 coding DNA: TGCGCCAGCAGCCAGCCCCGACTAGCGGGGGGGCGGGAGACCCAGTACTTC. The encoded protein is CASSQPRLAGGRETQYF. This chain links TRBV4-1 with TRBJ2-5, with 14 bases aligning to TRBD2. The germline V gene encodes CDR1 MGHRA and CDR2 YSYEKL. The CDR3 covers 17 residues. Unmatched junction bases numbered 8, after V lost 3 bases and J lost 5 bases.

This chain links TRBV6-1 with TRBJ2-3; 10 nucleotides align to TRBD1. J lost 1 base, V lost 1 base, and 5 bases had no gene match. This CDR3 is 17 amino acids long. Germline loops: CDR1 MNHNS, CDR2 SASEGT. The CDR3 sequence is CASSEEGTGVRTDTQYF. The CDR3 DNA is TGTGCCAGCAGTGAAGAGGGGACAGGGGTCCGCACAGATACGCAGTATTTT.

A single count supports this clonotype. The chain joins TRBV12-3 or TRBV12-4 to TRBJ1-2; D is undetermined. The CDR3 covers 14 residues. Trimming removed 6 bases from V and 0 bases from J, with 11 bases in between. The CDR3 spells CASSTSTPNYGYTF. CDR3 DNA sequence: TGTGCCAGCAGCACATCGACACCTAACTATGGCTACACCTTC.

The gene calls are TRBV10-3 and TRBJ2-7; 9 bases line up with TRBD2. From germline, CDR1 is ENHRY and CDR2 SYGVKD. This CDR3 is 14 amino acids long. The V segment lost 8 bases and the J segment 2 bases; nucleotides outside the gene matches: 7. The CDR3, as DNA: TGTGCCATCGGTTCGGGCGGGGGGGCCTACGAGCAGTACTTC. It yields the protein CAIGSGGGAYEQYF.

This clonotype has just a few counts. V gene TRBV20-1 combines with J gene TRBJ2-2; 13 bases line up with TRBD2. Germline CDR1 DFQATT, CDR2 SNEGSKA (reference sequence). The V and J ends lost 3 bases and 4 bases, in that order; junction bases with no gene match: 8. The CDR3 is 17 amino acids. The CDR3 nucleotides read TGCAGTGCTAGCGGGGTTACTAGCGGGGGGGGCACCGGGGAGCTGTTTTTT. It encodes CSASGVTSGGGTGELFF.

The CDR3 bases are TGTGCCAGCAGCTTAGAGGTCCCTGGAACGGGGGAGACCCAGTACTTC. Amino acid sequence: CASSLEVPGTGETQYF. This rearrangement joins TRBV7-6 to TRBJ2-5, with D perhaps matching TRBD2 (5 bases). This CDR3 comprises 16 residues. CDR1 is SGHVS and CDR2 is FNYEAQ in the germline V gene. With 1 base removed from V and 5 bases from J, the gap between germline ends came to 17 bases.

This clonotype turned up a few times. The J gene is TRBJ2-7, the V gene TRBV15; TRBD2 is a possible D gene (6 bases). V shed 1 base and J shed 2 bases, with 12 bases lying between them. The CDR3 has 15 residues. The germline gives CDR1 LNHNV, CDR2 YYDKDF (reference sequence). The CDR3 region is CATSRVGTVPYEQYF. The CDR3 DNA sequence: TGTGCCACCAGCAGAGTGGGGACTGTTCCCTACGAGCAGTACTTC.

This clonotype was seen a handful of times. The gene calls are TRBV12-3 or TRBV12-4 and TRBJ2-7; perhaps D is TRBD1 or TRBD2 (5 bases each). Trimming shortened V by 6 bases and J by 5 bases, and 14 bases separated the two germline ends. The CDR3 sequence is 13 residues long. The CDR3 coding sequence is TGTGCCAGCAGCCGGACCGTGGGGGACGAGCAGTACTTC. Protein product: CASSRTVGDEQYF.

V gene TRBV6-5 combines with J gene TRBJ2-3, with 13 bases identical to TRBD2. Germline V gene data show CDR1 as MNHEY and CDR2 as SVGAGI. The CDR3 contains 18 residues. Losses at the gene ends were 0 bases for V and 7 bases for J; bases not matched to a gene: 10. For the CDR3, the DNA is TGTGCCAGCAGTTACTCGGGGGGACTAGCGGGGAGGCCAAATACGCAGTATTTT. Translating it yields CASSYSGGLAGRPNTQYF.

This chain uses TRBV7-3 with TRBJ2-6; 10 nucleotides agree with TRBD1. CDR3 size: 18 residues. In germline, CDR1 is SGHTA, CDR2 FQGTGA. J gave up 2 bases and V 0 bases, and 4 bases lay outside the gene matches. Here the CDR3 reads CASSLTGQGPAGANVLTF. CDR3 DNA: TGTGCCAGCAGCTTAACGGGACAGGGGCCGGCTGGGGCCAACGTCCTGACTTTC.

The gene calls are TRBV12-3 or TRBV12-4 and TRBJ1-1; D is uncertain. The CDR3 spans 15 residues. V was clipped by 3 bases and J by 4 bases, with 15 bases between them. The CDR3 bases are TGTGCCAGCAGTTTCGCTTCGGGCTACGGCACTGAAGCTTTCTTT. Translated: CASSFASGYGTEAFF.

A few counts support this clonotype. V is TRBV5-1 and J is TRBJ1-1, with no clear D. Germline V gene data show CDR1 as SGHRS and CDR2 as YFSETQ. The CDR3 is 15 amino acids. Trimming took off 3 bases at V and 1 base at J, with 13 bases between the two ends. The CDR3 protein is CASSSEPVQNTEAFF. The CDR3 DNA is TGCGCCAGCAGCTCGGAGCCGGTCCAGAACACTGAAGCTTTCTTT.

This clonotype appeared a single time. The CDR3 DNA is TGTGCCAGCAGCCTTTTCGTTTACGAGCAGTACTTC. Protein sequence: CASSLFVYEQYF. The chain carries TRBV7-9 and TRBJ2-7; D unresolved. CDR1 is SEHNR and CDR2 is FQNEAQ in the germline V gene (reference sequence). The V and J ends lost 5 bases and 4 bases respectively, with 9 bases between them. The CDR3 is made up of 12 amino acids.

CDR3 sequence: CASRDHLPGQGTEAFF. Written as DNA, the CDR3 is TGTGCCAGCAGAGATCACTTACCGGGACAGGGAACTGAAGCTTTCTTT. The V and J genes are TRBV12-3 or TRBV12-4 and TRBJ1-1; TRBD1 matches at 9 bases. The CDR3 consists of 16 residues. The V and J ends lost 6 bases and 5 bases, in that order; junction bases with no gene match: 13.

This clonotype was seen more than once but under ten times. The CDR3 DNA reads as TGCAGTGCTAGAGATTTTGGAGGGATTAATGAAAAACTGTTTTTT. This codes for CSARDFGGINEKLFF. The chain uses TRBV20-1 and TRBJ1-4; D is unresolved. This CDR3 has 15 residues. Germline V lookup: CDR1 DFQATT, CDR2 SNEGSKA (reference sequence). V lost 0 bases to trimming and J lost 4 bases, with 12 bases between them.

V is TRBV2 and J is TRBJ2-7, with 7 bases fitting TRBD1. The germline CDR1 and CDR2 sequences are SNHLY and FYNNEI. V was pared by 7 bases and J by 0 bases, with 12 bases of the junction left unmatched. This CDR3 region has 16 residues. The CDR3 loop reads CASTRSSTGDSYEQYF. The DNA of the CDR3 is TGTGCCAGCACCAGATCTAGCACAGGGGACTCCTACGAGCAGTACTTC. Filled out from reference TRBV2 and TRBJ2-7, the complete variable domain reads EPEVTQTPSHQVTQMGQEVILRCVPISNHLYFYWYRQILGQKVEFLVSFYNNEISEKSEIFDDQFSVERPDGSNFTLKIRSTKLEDSAMYFCASTRSSTGDSYEQYFGPGTRLTVT.

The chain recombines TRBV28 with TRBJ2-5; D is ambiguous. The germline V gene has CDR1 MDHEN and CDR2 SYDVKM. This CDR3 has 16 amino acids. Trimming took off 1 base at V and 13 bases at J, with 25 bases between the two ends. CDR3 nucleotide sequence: TGTGCCAGCAGTTTATCGCCCCCGCGGCCTTCTAAGCGACCGTACTTC. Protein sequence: CASSLSPPRPSKRPYF.

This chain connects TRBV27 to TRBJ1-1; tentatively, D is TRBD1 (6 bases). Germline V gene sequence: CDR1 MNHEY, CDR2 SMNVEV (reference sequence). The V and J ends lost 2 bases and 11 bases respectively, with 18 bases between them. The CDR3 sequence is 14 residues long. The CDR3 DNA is TGTGCCAGCAGTTTACTGGGGGGCCGGGGGGAGGCTTTCTTT. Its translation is CASSLLGGRGEAFF.

Here the CDR3 reads CASRNTRSSGNTIYF. CDR3 DNA: TGTGCCAGCCGAAATACTAGAAGCTCTGGAAACACCATATATTTT. The chain is built from TRBV7-8 and TRBJ1-3, with unresolved D. The V gene lost 8 bases and the J gene lost 0 bases, with 14 bases spanning the gap. CDR3 length: 15 amino acids. Germline loops: CDR1 SGHVS, CDR2 FQNEAQ.

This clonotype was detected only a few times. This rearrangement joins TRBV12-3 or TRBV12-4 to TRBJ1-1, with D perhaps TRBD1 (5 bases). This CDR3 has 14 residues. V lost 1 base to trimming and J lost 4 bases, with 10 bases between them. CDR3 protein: CASSLERGITEAFF. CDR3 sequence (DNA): TGTGCCAGCAGTTTAGAACGGGGGATCACTGAAGCTTTCTTT.

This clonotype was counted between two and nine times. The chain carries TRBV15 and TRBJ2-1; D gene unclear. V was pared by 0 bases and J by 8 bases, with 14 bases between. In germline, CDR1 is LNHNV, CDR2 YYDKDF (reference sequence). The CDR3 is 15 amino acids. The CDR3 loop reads CATSREGRMIHEQFF. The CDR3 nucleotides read TGTGCCACCAGCAGAGAGGGCAGGATGATCCATGAGCAGTTCTTC.

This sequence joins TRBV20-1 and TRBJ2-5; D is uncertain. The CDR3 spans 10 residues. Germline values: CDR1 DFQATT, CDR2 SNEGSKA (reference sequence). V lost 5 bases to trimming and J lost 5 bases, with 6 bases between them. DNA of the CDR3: TGCAGTGCTCCGCTTGAGACCCAGTACTTC. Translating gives CSAPLETQYF.

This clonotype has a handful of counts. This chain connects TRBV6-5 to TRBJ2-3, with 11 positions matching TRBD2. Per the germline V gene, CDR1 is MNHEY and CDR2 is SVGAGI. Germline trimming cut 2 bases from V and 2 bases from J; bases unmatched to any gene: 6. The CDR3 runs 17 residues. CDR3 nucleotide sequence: TGTGCCAGCAGTTACCTGACTAGCGGGACACACACAGATACGCAGTATTTT. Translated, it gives CASSYLTSGTHTDTQYF.

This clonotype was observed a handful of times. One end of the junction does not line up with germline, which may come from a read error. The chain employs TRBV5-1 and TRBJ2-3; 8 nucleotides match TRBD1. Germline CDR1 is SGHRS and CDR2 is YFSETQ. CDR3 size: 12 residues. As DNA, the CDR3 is TGCGCCAGCAGCTTGGACCGGGACAGGCTGCATTTT. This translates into CASSLDRDRLHF.

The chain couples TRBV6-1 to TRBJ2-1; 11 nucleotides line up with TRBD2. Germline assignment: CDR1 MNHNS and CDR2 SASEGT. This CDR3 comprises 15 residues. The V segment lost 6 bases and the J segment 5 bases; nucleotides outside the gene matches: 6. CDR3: CASRFVAGGNNEQFF. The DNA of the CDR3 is TGTGCCAGCAGATTCGTAGCGGGGGGGAACAATGAGCAGTTCTTC.

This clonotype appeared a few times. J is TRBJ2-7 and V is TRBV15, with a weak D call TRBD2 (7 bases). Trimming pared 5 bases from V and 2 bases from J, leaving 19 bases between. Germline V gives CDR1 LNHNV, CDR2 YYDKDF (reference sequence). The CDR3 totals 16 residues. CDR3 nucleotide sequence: TGTGCCACCAGCCGAGGAAGGGGGGGTGCCACCTACGAGCAGTACTTC. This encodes CATSRGRGGATYEQYF. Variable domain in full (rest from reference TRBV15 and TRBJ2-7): DAMVIQNPRYQVTQFGKPVTLSCSQTLNHNVMYWYQQKSSQAPKLLFHYYDKDFNNEADTPDNFQSRRPNTSFCFLDIRSPGLGDTAMYLCATSRGRGGATYEQYFGPGTRLTVT.

CDR3 amino acids: CASSRTAHNEAFF. The CDR3 region has the DNA TGTGCCAGCAGTCGGACAGCCCACAATGAAGCTTTCTTT. The chain uses TRBV6-6 and TRBJ1-1; TRBD1 is a possible D gene (6 bases). Germline V gene lookup returns CDR1 MNHNY and CDR2 SVGAGI (reference sequence). V was pared by 5 bases and J by 7 bases, with 14 bases between. This CDR3 comprises 13 residues.